Shown below are 29 T cell receptor beta chains from a single sample sequenced in a study of T cell repertoires in cytomegalovirus infection. TCRdb independently ran MiXCR on the reads; one entry per CDR3 protein. The sample lists roughly 630,000 distinct CDR3 sequences, roughly 26% occurring once. What was sequenced was CD8+ T cells from PBMCs. These receptors were collected from a human donor in good health (CMV status not recorded). Some clones in this sample may be carry-over from other donors' samples.

This clonotype was detected only once. A read error may be the cause here, since a much bigger clone is one base away. The chain employs TRBV7-4 and TRBJ2-7; no reliable D call. Germline CDR1 and CDR2: SGHVT and SQSDAQ. V lost 5 bases to trimming and J lost 1 base, with 9 bases between them. This CDR3 is 13 amino acids long. CDR3 nucleotides: TGTGCCAGCAGCCCCATGACTTCCTACGAGCAGTACGTC. Protein product: CASSPMTSYEQYV.

This clonotype was seen only a few times. J is TRBJ1-6 and V is TRBV6-5, with TRBD1 matching over 7 bases. The CDR3 contains 17 residues. Germline V lookup: CDR1 MNHEY, CDR2 SVGAGI. V was clipped by 4 bases and J by 4 bases; unmatched bases: 10. CDR3 loop: CASSSHPGGPYNSPLHF. The CDR3 nucleotides read TGTGCCAGCAGTTCCCATCCAGGGGGTCCATATAATTCACCCCTCCACTTT.

The chain joins TRBV4-1 to TRBJ2-1; D might be TRBD1 (6 bases). The CDR3 contains 16 residues. The germline V gene has CDR1 MGHRA and CDR2 YSYEKL. The V end was cut by 7 bases, the J end by 5 bases, with 21 bases between. The chain's CDR3 is CASIQTPGQPHNEQFF. The DNA for the CDR3 is TGCGCCAGCATTCAAACGCCGGGACAACCTCACAATGAGCAGTTCTTC.

The CDR3 DNA reads as TGTGCCAGCAGCTCGACTAGTGGGGGAGACCAAGAGACCCAGTACTTC. Amino acids: CASSSTSGGDQETQYF. The V call is TRBV7-9, the J call TRBJ2-5, with D possibly being TRBD2 (6 bases). Germline-derived CDR1 and CDR2 are SEHNR and FQNEAQ (reference sequence). CDR3 length: 16 residues. The ends were cut back, 4 bases at V and 0 bases at J, with 15 bases in the middle.

This clonotype was observed many times. This chain connects TRBV7-8 to TRBJ2-7; D is unclear. CDR1 is SGHVS, CDR2 FQNEAQ, per germline. The CDR3 consists of 14 residues. V was pared by 0 bases and J by 3 bases, with 9 bases between. CDR3 loop: CASSLAGMGYEQYV. CDR3 nucleotide sequence: TGTGCCAGCAGCTTAGCGGGGATGGGCTACGAGCAGTACGTC.

The chain couples TRBV11-2 to TRBJ2-4, with D possibly being TRBD1 or TRBD2 (5 bases each). Germline assignment: CDR1 SGHAT and CDR2 FQNNGV. The ends were cut back, 7 bases at V and 6 bases at J, with 22 bases in the middle. This CDR3 is built from 16 residues. The CDR3 reads CASIYRDPHGGNIQYF. The CDR3 nucleotides read TGTGCCAGCATATACCGGGACCCCCATGGGGGAAACATTCAGTACTTC.

The sample holds many counts of this clonotype. V usage is TRBV7-8 and J usage is TRBJ2-1; 7 bases agree with TRBD1. After removal of 6 bases from V and 9 bases from J, the junction contained 2 bases not matched to a gene. This CDR3 contains 11 residues. In germline, CDR1 is SGHVS, CDR2 FQNEAQ. The CDR3 nucleotides are TGTGCCAGCAGGGACAGGTCTGAGCAGTTCTTC. Protein: CASRDRSEQFF.

This clonotype turned up a few times. This sequence joins TRBV6-6 and TRBJ2-7, with 7 bases identical to TRBD1. CDR1 MNHNY and CDR2 SVGAGI come from the germline V gene (reference sequence). J was trimmed by 5 bases and V by 6 bases; bases with no gene match: 10. The CDR3 is 14 residues long. CDR3 nucleotides: TGTGCCAGCAGGTTTAGGACAGGCGATAACGAGCAGTACGTC. Translating gives CASRFRTGDNEQYV.

This clonotype came up a few times. The V and J genes are TRBV7-6 and TRBJ2-3; perhaps TRBD2 as D (5 bases). Looked up from germline, CDR1 is SGHVS and CDR2 is FNYEAQ. The CDR3 covers 13 residues. V was cut by 5 bases and J by 7 bases, with 13 bases left in between. The CDR3 spells CASSDRGRNTQYF. CDR3 in DNA: TGTGCCAGCAGCGATCGGGGTCGGAATACGCAGTATTTT.

The chain uses TRBV20-1 and TRBJ2-7; no clear D. CDR1 is DFQATT, CDR2 SNEGSKA, per germline (reference sequence). V shed 5 bases and J shed 3 bases, with 8 bases lying between them. This CDR3 spans 11 amino acids. The CDR3 region has the DNA TGCAGTGCTCGGGTGGGCTACGAGCAGTACTTC. Encoded protein: CSARVGYEQYF.

This clonotype turned up a few times. The CDR3 reads CAISELTDSGNTIYF. Written as DNA, the CDR3 is TGTGCCATCAGTGAGTTAACAGACTCTGGAAACACCATATATTTT. This chain connects TRBV10-3 to TRBJ1-3; D is undetermined. The CDR3 is 15 residues long. Deletions cut 1 base from V and 0 bases from J, with 7 bases between. The germline CDR1 and CDR2 sequences are ENHRY and SYGVKD.

This chain connects TRBV28 to TRBJ1-5; TRBD1 might be the D (5 bases). CDR1 MDHEN and CDR2 SYDVKM come from the germline V gene. Trimming removed 3 bases at V and 7 bases at J, with 13 bases between. The CDR3 spans 14 residues. The CDR3 DNA reads as TGTGCCAGCAGTTTCCTAGGGGCCGAACAGCCCCAGCATTTT. Translated, it gives CASSFLGAEQPQHF.

The chain uses TRBV20-1 and TRBJ2-3; D perhaps matches TRBD2 (5 bases). V was cut by 0 bases and J by 4 bases, with 8 bases left in between. Germline assignment: CDR1 DFQATT and CDR2 SNEGSKA (reference sequence). The CDR3 covers 13 residues. The CDR3 region is CSARDSGADTQYF. CDR3 DNA: TGCAGTGCTAGAGATTCCGGGGCAGATACGCAGTATTTT.

In nucleotides, the CDR3 is TGTGCCAGCAGCTTTACACGGACAGGGGCCACCGGGGAGCTGTTTTTT. This translates into CASSFTRTGATGELFF. The chain joins TRBV7-9 to TRBJ2-2; TRBD1 aligns across 9 bases. The CDR3 sequence is 16 residues long. Germline CDR1 SEHNR, CDR2 FQNEAQ (reference sequence). V shed 3 bases, J shed 4 bases, and the junction held 6 bases outside the gene matches.

The V gene is TRBV28, the J gene TRBJ2-5; no clear D gene. Germline CDR1 is MDHEN and CDR2 is SYDVKM. V lost 3 bases, J lost 0 bases, and 11 bases lay in between. The CDR3 is 15 residues long. CDR3 residues: CASSFGGDYQETQYF. In nucleotides, the CDR3 is TGTGCCAGCAGTTTTGGTGGAGACTACCAAGAGACCCAGTACTTC.

The chain joins TRBV28 to TRBJ2-5; either TRBD1 or TRBD2 may supply D (6 bases each). The V end lost 11 bases, the J end lost 5 bases, and 12 bases lay between the germline ends. The CDR3 sequence is 11 residues long. CDR1 MDHEN and CDR2 SYDVKM come from the germline V gene. The CDR3 nucleotides are TGTGCCTTGAGAGGGGGGGAGACCCAGTACTTC. This sequence encodes CALRGGETQYF.

The table lists this clonotype with many counts. The chain uses TRBV2 and TRBJ2-2; 9 nucleotides align to TRBD2. The CDR3 covers 16 residues. Per the germline V gene, CDR1 is SNHLY and CDR2 is FYNNEI. J lost 3 bases, V lost 6 bases, and 8 bases had no gene match. The DNA of the CDR3 is TGTGCCAGCAGCACGTCTAGCGGGGTTGACACCGGGGAGCTGTTTTTT. Translated, it gives CASSTSSGVDTGELFF. The whole variable domain, filled in from reference TRBV2 and TRBJ2-2, reads EPEVTQTPSHQVTQMGQEVILRCVPISNHLYFYWYRQILGQKVEFLVSFYNNEISEKSEIFDDQFSVERPDGSNFTLKIRSTKLEDSAMYFCASSTSSGVDTGELFFGEGSRLTVL.

V gene TRBV28 combines with J gene TRBJ2-1, with D perhaps matching TRBD2 (5 bases). This CDR3 is 13 amino acids long. Germline CDR1 is MDHEN and CDR2 is SYDVKM. The V gene lost 6 bases and the J gene lost 4 bases, with 10 bases spanning the gap. In nucleotides, the CDR3 is TGTGCCAGCAGGGGAGACGGGTACAATGAGCAGTTCTTC. Its translation is CASRGDGYNEQFF.

This clonotype rates as medium-sized (0.01 to 0.1%). The rearrangement joins TRBV6-5 to TRBJ1-6; D is possibly TRBD1 (5 bases). The CDR3 sequence is 17 residues long. Germline-derived CDR1 and CDR2 are MNHEY and SVGAGI. V gave up 1 base and J gave up 5 bases, with 15 bases separating them. This CDR3 reads CASSYWGVGLDNSPLHF. The CDR3 DNA is TGTGCCAGCAGTTACTGGGGGGTGGGATTGGATAATTCACCCCTCCACTTT.

This sequence joins TRBV19 and TRBJ2-1; 11 nucleotides match TRBD2. The CDR3 is made up of 16 amino acids. Per the germline V gene, CDR1 is LNHDA and CDR2 is SQIVND (reference sequence). J gave up 5 bases and V 5 bases, and 8 bases lay outside the gene matches. The chain's CDR3 is CASSPLAGALNNEQFF. The CDR3 DNA reads as TGTGCCAGTAGTCCACTAGCGGGGGCTTTGAACAATGAGCAGTTCTTC. The full variable domain, with the rest looked up from reference TRBV19 and TRBJ2-1, is DGGITQSPKYLFRKEGQNVTLSCEQNLNHDAMYWYRQDPGQGLRLIYYSQIVNDFQKGDIAEGYSVSREKKESFPLTVTSAQKNPTAFYLCASSPLAGALNNEQFFGPGTRLTVL.

This clonotype was counted a few times. The chain combines TRBV29-1 with TRBJ2-1; D is unclear. Germline CDR1 SQVTM, CDR2 ANQGSEA. Trimming took 4 bases from V and 8 from J, leaving 12 bases between them. The CDR3 consists of 12 residues. The CDR3 loop reads CSVGVLGYEQFF. The CDR3 nucleotides read TGCAGCGTTGGTGTCTTAGGGTATGAGCAGTTCTTC.

Many counts were recorded for this clonotype. The chain joins TRBV7-6 to TRBJ1-6, with D maybe TRBD1 (5 bases). CDR3 length: 15 amino acids. Germline V CDR1 and CDR2: SGHVS, FNYEAQ. V was cut by 5 bases and J by 11 bases, with 19 bases left in between. Here the CDR3 DNA reads TGTGCCAGCAGCCCCAGAAGCAGGGACGAACCACCCCTCCACTTT. This codes for CASSPRSRDEPPLHF.

In this sample, this clonotype turned up many times. The chain links TRBV13 to TRBJ1-6; D is uncertain. Trimming left V 1 base short and J 7 bases short, with 20 bases between. Per germline, CDR1 PRHDT and CDR2 FYEKMQ (reference sequence). The CDR3 loop spans 18 amino acids. CDR3 DNA sequence: TGTGCCAGCAGCTTAGCCCTGAACACCGAGGGCCCAAATTCACCCCTCCACTTT. It specifies CASSLALNTEGPNSPLHF.

V is TRBV4-3 and J is TRBJ1-5; tentative D call: TRBD1 (6 bases). The CDR3 is 15 amino acids. CDR1 is LGHNA, CDR2 YSLEER, per germline. The germline V and J ends were trimmed by 0 bases and 7 bases, with 13 bases remaining between them. CDR3 nucleotide sequence: TGCGCCAGCAGCCAAGATGGGGGCTCAAGGCAGCCCCAGCATTTT. Protein: CASSQDGGSRQPQHF.

The rearrangement links TRBV12-3 or TRBV12-4 to TRBJ2-7; 7 nucleotides align to TRBD2. The CDR3 sequence is 13 residues long. The ends lost 8 bases at V and 3 bases at J; junction bases unmatched: 7. CDR3 sequence reads: CASSTGRVYEQYF. For the CDR3, the DNA is TGTGCCAGCTCGACTGGGAGGGTCTACGAGCAGTACTTC.

This clonotype was observed a handful of times. This chain joins TRBV7-8 and TRBJ1-2; 7 nucleotides match TRBD1. The V segment lost 8 bases and the J segment 5 bases; nucleotides outside the gene matches: 14. The germline V gene has CDR1 SGHVS and CDR2 FQNEAQ. There are 15 residues in the CDR3. CDR3 residues: CASLHSGTAFYGYTF. Written as DNA, the CDR3 is TGTGCCAGCCTCCATTCCGGGACAGCGTTTTATGGCTACACCTTC.

This clonotype was seen once. Compared with germline, one end of the junction differs, possibly owing to a read error. This chain connects TRBV7-9 to TRBJ2-3, with TRBD2 identical over 8 bases. The CDR3 is 16 amino acids. In germline, CDR1 is SEHNR, CDR2 FQNEAQ (reference sequence). Written as DNA, the CDR3 is TGTGCCAACAGCCCTTATCGGGGGGGCCGCCCAGATACGCAGTATTTT. As protein: CANSPYRGGRPDTQYF. Complete variable domain (other parts from reference TRBV7-9 and TRBJ2-3): DTGVSQNPRHKITKRGQNVTFRCDPISEHNRLYWYRQTLGQGPEFLTYFQNEAQLEKSRLLSDRFSAERPKGSFSTLEIQRTEQGDSAMYLCANSPYRGGRPDTQYFGPGTRLTVL.

This clonotype has at least ten counts. The chain recombines TRBV10-2 with TRBJ2-7, with 8 bases fitting TRBD2. This CDR3 has 14 amino acids. V lost 8 bases and J lost 2; bases outside the gene matches: 8. Germline V gives CDR1 WSHSY, CDR2 SAAADI. The CDR3 region has the DNA TGCGCCAGCGGGCGGGGGGCCATTCCCTACGAGCAGTACGTC. Amino acid sequence: CASGRGAIPYEQYV.

In its sample, this clonotype was seen once. The chain combines TRBV12-5 with TRBJ1-1, with D possibly matching TRBD1 (6 bases). The CDR3 length is 13 residues. Germline CDR1 LGHNT, CDR2 FRNRAP. Trimming removed 4 bases at V and 4 bases at J, with 10 bases between. The DNA of the CDR3 is TGTGCTAGTGGTTATACAGGGAGCACTGAAGCTTTCTTT. Protein: CASGYTGSTEAFF.